This T cell receptor (beta chain) stems from a study of OX40 agonist ivuxolimab in advanced cancers. At the level of the study: The patients' treatment was ivuxolimab, an agonistic anti-OX40 (CD134) antibody.

Only in-frame clones appear in the TCRdb table, and some are missing; sequencing was by immunoSEQ multiplex PCR. The data show around 67,000 clones, about 85% seen once. The germline V gene has CDR1 SGHDN and CDR2 FVKESK. Trimming shortened V by 2 bases and J by 5 bases, and 10 bases separated the two germline ends. This CDR3 is 13 amino acids long. The sequence came from an adult with an advanced solid tumor such as melanoma, head and neck, liver or kidney cancer. The material was CD4+ or CD8+ T cells sorted from blood, obtained in a trial of the OX40 agonist ivuxolimab. This rearrangement joins TRBV14 to TRBJ2-7; D call uncertain. The CDR3 DNA reads as TGTGCCAGCAGCCAACCCGGACGGGACGAGCAGTACTTC. Translating gives CASSQPGRDEQYF.